Shown below are 2 T cell receptor beta chains from a single sample sequenced in a study of blood T cell repertoires in COVID-19. TCRdb's copy holds only in-frame clones and misses some; the assay was immunoSEQ multiplex PCR. The sample records about 62,000 clones, 80% to 90% being singletons. Sequenced: peripheral blood. The origin of the receptors is a human donor in a cohort sampled during active COVID-19.

This sequence joins TRBV7-6 and TRBJ1-2, with unresolved D. The V and J ends lost 1 base and 6 bases respectively, with 6 bases between them. The CDR3 extends over 12 amino acids. The germline V gene encodes CDR1 SGHVS and CDR2 FNYEAQ. CDR3 bases: TGTGCCAGCAGCTTAGGGGGAGATGGCTACACCTTC. Protein sequence: CASSLGGDGYTF.

The rearrangement joins TRBV30 to TRBJ2-6, with TRBD1 as a possible D gene (5 bases). Germline CDR1 GTSNPN, CDR2 SVGIG (reference sequence). CDR3 length equals 13 residues. Trimming stripped 2 bases from V and 13 bases from J, with 15 bases between. As DNA, the CDR3 is TGTGCCTGGAGTAGACAGCTATGGCAGGTCCTGACTTTC. As protein: CAWSRQLWQVLTF.